This TCR beta chain was captured by sequencing in a study of OX40 agonist ivuxolimab in advanced cancers. About the study: Patients were dosed with the agonistic anti-OX40 (CD134) antibody ivuxolimab. A male proportion of about 84% was recorded, with mean age around 64 years and range about 23 to 80.

The table lists this clone with a count of one. Its antigen is currently unknown. Study-level results: Among some nonresponders, normalized T-cell clonal expansion was also low. Both CD4+ and CD8+ T cell populations in blood had undergone clonal expansion by week 6 at 0.1 to 3.0 mg/kg.

Measured with immunoSEQ multiplex PCR; TCRdb has only the in-frame clones, and not every one. The repertoire holds 60,000 to 80,000 clones, with approximately 78% as singletons. V gave up 4 bases and J gave up 2 bases; unmatched junction bases: 5. Germline values: CDR1 MGHRA, CDR2 YSYEKL. This CDR3 comprises 18 residues. The rearrangement joins TRBV4-1 to TRBJ2-2; 15 bases map to TRBD2. The material was CD4+ or CD8+ T cells sorted from blood, obtained in a trial of the OX40 agonist ivuxolimab. This sequence was found in an adult with an advanced solid tumor such as melanoma, head and neck, liver or kidney cancer. CDR3 protein: CASSRGLAGGRNTGELFF. CDR3 nucleotides: TGCGCCAGCAGCCGCGGACTAGCGGGGGGGCGAAACACCGGGGAGCTGTTTTTT.